This T cell receptor beta chain was obtained from a study of blood T cell repertoires in COVID-19. Study-wide background: The United States, Italy and Spain supplied acute and convalescent COVID-19 samples.

Source study methods: By means of reference gene primer amplification, nucleated cell counts were estimated. Assay: immunoSEQ multiplex PCR; the TCRdb copy retains only in-frame clones and omits some. V, J and clone size are taken as reported in that table, and D and trimming were inferred from the DNA itself. The sample consists of more than 100,000 clones, approximately 88% of them appearing once. Unmatched junction bases numbered 6, after V lost 4 bases and J lost 4 bases. This CDR3 region has 15 residues. Germline V gene lookup returns CDR1 MNHEY and CDR2 SVGAGI. The TCR comes from a man in his 70s with active COVID-19. The sample comprised peripheral blood. This sequence joins TRBV6-5 and TRBJ1-3; 8 nucleotides line up with TRBD1. The CDR3 sequence is CASSSRDRTGNTIYF. In DNA form, the CDR3 reads TGTGCCAGCAGTTCCAGGGACAGGACCGGAAACACCATATATTTT.